This T cell receptor beta chain was captured by sequencing in a study of T cell clonotyping in hematopoietic cell transplantation. Study conclusions and caveats: Recipient TCR diversity dropped after transplant; expanded clonotypes rose from day 30 to 180.

On this clone: The antigen is unknown.

Using immunoSEQ multiplex PCR, the repertoire was profiled, and TCRdb retains in-frame clones only, with some absent. Found here are 55,000 to 70,000 clones, about 93% of them singletons; the top ten hold around 1.5%. Input material: peripheral blood mononuclear cells. The clonotype originates from a man aged 50 to 59 in good health. Some clones in this sample may be carry-over from other donors' samples.

The CDR3 region is CANQASSATGELFF. The CDR3 DNA sequence: TGTGCCAACCAGGCCTCTAGCGCTACCGGGGAGCTGTTTTTT. The V and J genes are TRBV7-8 and TRBJ2-2, with D possibly TRBD2 on 6 matching bases. Trimming took 10 bases from V and 5 from J, leaving 17 bases between them. Germline V gene sequence: CDR1 SGHVS, CDR2 FQNEAQ. This CDR3 is built from 14 residues. Variable domain in full (rest from reference TRBV7-8 and TRBJ2-2): GAGVSQSPRYKVAKRGQDVALRCDPISGHVSLFWYQQALGQGPEFLTYFQNEAQLDKSGLPSDRFFAERPEGSVSTLKIQRTQQEDSAVYLCANQASSATGELFFGEGSRLTVL.